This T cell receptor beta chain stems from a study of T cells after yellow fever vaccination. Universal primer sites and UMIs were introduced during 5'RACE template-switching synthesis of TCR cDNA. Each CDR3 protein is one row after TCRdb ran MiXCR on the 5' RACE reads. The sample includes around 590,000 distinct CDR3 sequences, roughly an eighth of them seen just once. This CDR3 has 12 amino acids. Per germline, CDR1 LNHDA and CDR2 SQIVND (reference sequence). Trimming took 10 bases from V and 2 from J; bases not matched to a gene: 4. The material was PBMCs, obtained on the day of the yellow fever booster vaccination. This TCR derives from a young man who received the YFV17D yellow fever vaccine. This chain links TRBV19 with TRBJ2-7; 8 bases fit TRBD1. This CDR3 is CATKTGAYEQYF. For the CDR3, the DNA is TGTGCCACTAAGACAGGGGCCTACGAGCAGTACTTC.